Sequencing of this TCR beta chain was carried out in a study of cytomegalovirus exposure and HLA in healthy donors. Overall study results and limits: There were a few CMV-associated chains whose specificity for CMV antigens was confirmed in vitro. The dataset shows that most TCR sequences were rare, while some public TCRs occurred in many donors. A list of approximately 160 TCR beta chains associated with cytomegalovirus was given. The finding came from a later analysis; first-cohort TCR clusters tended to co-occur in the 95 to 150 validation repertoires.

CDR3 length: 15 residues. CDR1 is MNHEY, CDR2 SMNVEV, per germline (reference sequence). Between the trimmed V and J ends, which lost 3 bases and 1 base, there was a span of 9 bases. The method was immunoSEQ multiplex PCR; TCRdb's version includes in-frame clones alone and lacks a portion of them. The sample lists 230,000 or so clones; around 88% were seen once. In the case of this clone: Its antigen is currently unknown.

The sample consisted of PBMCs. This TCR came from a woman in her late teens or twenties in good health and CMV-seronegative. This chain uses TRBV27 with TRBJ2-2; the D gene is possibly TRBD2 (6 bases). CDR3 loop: CASSLWGENTGELFF. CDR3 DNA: TGTGCCAGCAGTTTGTGGGGGGAGAACACCGGGGAGCTGTTTTTT.